This passage covers 5 T cell receptor beta chains from one sample sequenced in a study of blood T cell repertoires in COVID-19 (TCRdb year 2020). The library relied on the immunoSEQ multiplex PCR assay. TCRdb carries this immuneACCESS record with in-frame sequences only. Its versions omit some clonotypes, under half of them owing to an unresolved V gene in the studies checked, with the rest unexplained. This sample lists about 68,000 clones; approximately 88% were detected once. The ten largest clones add up to 2% to 2.5% of the sample. Sequencing was carried out using peripheral blood. All receptors come from a human donor in a cohort sampled during active COVID-19.

As DNA, the CDR3 is TGTGCCAGCAGCTATGGCCCCTATGGCTACACCTTC. Translating it yields CASSYGPYGYTF. The chain couples TRBV5-6 to TRBJ1-2; D gene uncertain. V was trimmed by 3 bases and J by 4 bases, leaving 7 bases between them. This CDR3 is built from 12 residues. CDR1 is SGHDT and CDR2 is YYEEEE in the germline V gene.

The chain joins TRBV6-1 to TRBJ2-7, with D tentatively TRBD1 (5 bases). V was trimmed by 1 base and J by 9 bases, leaving 10 bases between them. Germline V lookup: CDR1 MNHNS, CDR2 SASEGT. This CDR3 has 12 amino acids. Here the CDR3 DNA reads TGTGCCAGCAGTGAAGACCTGGGGCGGCAGTACTTC. Encoded protein: CASSEDLGRQYF.

V is TRBV5-1 and J is TRBJ2-3; maybe TRBD1 (5 bases). V gave up 0 bases and J gave up 4 bases, with 15 bases separating them. The CDR3 runs 16 residues. CDR1 and CDR2 (germline): SGHRS, YFSETQ. CDR3: CASSLGWGRVPDTQYF. DNA for the CDR3: TGCGCCAGCAGCTTGGGGTGGGGCAGGGTCCCAGATACGCAGTATTTT.

The V call is TRBV11-2, the J call TRBJ2-5, with 7 bases lining up with TRBD1. The germline V gene encodes CDR1 SGHAT and CDR2 FQNNGV. This CDR3 has 16 residues. After removal of 5 bases from V and 2 bases from J, the junction contained 11 bases not matched to a gene. The CDR3 DNA reads as TGTGCCAGCAGCCCAAACCCGGGACAGATACAAGAGACCCAGTACTTC. It translates to CASSPNPGQIQETQYF.

The chain has TRBV9 and TRBJ2-1; D unresolved. CDR3 length: 13 amino acids. The germline V gene has CDR1 SGDLS and CDR2 YYNGEE. Trimming pared 0 bases from V and 5 bases from J, leaving 6 bases between. This chain's CDR3 is CASSVAPNNEQFF. For the CDR3, the DNA is TGTGCCAGCAGCGTAGCCCCCAACAATGAGCAGTTCTTC. The full variable domain, with the rest looked up from reference TRBV9 and TRBJ2-1, is DSGVTQTPKHLITATGQRVTLRCSPRSGDLSVYWYQQSLDQGLQFLIQYYNGEERAKGNILERFSAQQFPDLHSELNLSSLELGDSALYFCASSVAPNNEQFFGPGTRLTVL.